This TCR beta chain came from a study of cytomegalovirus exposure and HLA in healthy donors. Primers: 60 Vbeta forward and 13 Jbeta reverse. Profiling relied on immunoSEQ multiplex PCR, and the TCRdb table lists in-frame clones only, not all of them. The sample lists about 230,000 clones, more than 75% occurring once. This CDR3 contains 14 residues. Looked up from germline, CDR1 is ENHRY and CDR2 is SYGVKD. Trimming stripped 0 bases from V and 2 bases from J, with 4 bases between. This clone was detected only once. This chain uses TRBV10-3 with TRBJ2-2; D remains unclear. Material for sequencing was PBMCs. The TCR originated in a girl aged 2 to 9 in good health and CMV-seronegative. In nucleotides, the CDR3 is TGTGCCATCAGTGAGTCTTCAAACACCGGGGAGCTGTTTTTT. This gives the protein CAISESSNTGELFF.